Below, 27 T cell receptor beta chains from the same sample are listed, as sequenced in a study of identical twins. From the 5' RACE reads, TCRdb called clonotypes with MiXCR, one entry per CDR3 protein. The profile shows approximately 1.8 million distinct CDR3 sequences, around a third of them singletons. The sequencing sample was made of cord blood. The source is a newborn girl in good health.

The genes are TRBV30 and TRBJ2-7; D not certain. V was pared by 2 bases and J by 2 bases, with 13 bases between. Germline V gene sequence: CDR1 GTSNPN, CDR2 SVGIG (reference sequence). The CDR3 is 14 residues long. The CDR3: CAWSWWQLPYEQYF. The CDR3 bases are TGTGCCTGGAGTTGGTGGCAGCTTCCCTACGAGCAGTACTTC.

The gene calls are TRBV6-5 and TRBJ2-3; 7 nucleotides agree with TRBD2. Germline V gene data show CDR1 as MNHEY and CDR2 as SVGAGI. The CDR3 runs to 15 residues. V was pared by 6 bases and J by 3 bases, with 9 bases of the junction left unmatched. The CDR3 nucleotides are TGTGCCAGCAGCCGGGACTACAGTCCGACAGATACGCAGTATTTT. Translated: CASSRDYSPTDTQYF.

As regards this clonotype: The junction and the germline gene differ at one end; a read error may be behind it. V usage is TRBV9 and J usage is TRBJ2-3; D remains ambiguous. The CDR3 extends over 15 amino acids. The germline V gene encodes CDR1 SGDLS and CDR2 YYNGEE. CDR3 amino acids: CASSVEGPAPDTRYF. CDR3 bases: TGTGCCAGCAGCGTAGAGGGCCCTGCTCCAGATACGCGGTATTTT.

J is TRBJ1-2 and V is TRBV12-3 or TRBV12-4, with D perhaps TRBD1 (6 bases). The CDR3 runs to 15 residues. Trimming cost V 2 bases and J 5 bases, with 15 bases left between them. DNA for the CDR3: TGTGCCAGCAGTTTAAAACGGGGGCCACCTTATGGCTACACCTTC. Residues: CASSLKRGPPYGYTF.

The chain is built from TRBV2 and TRBJ2-7; D unresolved. The CDR3 consists of 12 residues. CDR1 SNHLY and CDR2 FYNNEI come from the germline V gene. Deletions cut 1 base from V and 6 bases from J, with 7 bases between. CDR3 DNA: TGTGCCAGCAGTGAAGGAAGCACCGAGCAGTACTTC. It translates to CASSEGSTEQYF.

This sequence joins TRBV5-1 and TRBJ1-4; 9 nucleotides agree with TRBD1. The CDR3 totals 14 residues. The germline gives CDR1 SGHRS, CDR2 YFSETQ. Trimming took 0 bases from V and 7 from J; bases not matched to a gene: 1. The CDR3 DNA reads as TGCGCCAGCAGCTTGGTGGACAGGGGTGAAAAACTGTTTTTT. This gives the protein CASSLVDRGEKLFF.

The chain couples TRBV20-1 to TRBJ2-3; 8 bases agree with TRBD2. The germline gives CDR1 DFQATT, CDR2 SNEGSKA (reference sequence). The CDR3 has 13 residues. V lost 3 bases to trimming and J lost 7 bases; unmatched junction nucleotides: 6. In nucleotides, the CDR3 is TGCAGTGCTAGGAGGACTAGCCTTTATACGCAGTATTTT. Protein sequence: CSARRTSLYTQYF.

This clonotype was found many times. This chain links TRBV15 with TRBJ2-7; TRBD1 matches at 9 bases. The CDR3 has 13 residues. V trimming: 4 bases; J trimming: 2 bases; junction bases outside the gene matches: 0. The V gene's germline CDR1 is LNHNV and CDR2 YYDKDF (reference sequence). The CDR3 is CATSNRGPYEQYF. The CDR3 DNA reads as TGTGCCACCAGCAACAGGGGGCCCTACGAGCAGTACTTC.

This sequence joins TRBV5-8 and TRBJ1-1; TRBD1 matches 9 bases. V lost 4 bases and J lost 0; bases outside the gene matches: 7. Germline V gene lookup returns CDR1 SGHTS and CDR2 YDEGEE. The CDR3 extends over 16 amino acids. The CDR3 bases are TGTGCCAGCAGCCCCGGACAGGGGCAAATGAACACTGAAGCTTTCTTT. It specifies CASSPGQGQMNTEAFF.

The chain joins TRBV20-1 to TRBJ2-1; 11 bases line up with TRBD2. Trimming cost V 1 base and J 0 bases; bases outside gene matches: 5. The CDR3 sequence is 17 residues long. CDR1 and CDR2 (germline): DFQATT, SNEGSKA (reference sequence). The CDR3 region is CSARVLAGEGSYNEQFF. CDR3 coding DNA: TGCAGTGCTAGAGTACTAGCGGGAGAGGGCTCCTACAATGAGCAGTTCTTC.

V usage is TRBV4-1 and J usage is TRBJ2-7; 13 positions agree with TRBD2. The CDR3 length is 16 residues. The V gene's germline CDR1 is MGHRA and CDR2 YSYEKL. With V trimmed by 3 bases and J by 7 bases, 9 bases remained unmatched. CDR3 in amino acids: CASSHGLAGVYNEQYF. The CDR3 bases are TGCGCCAGCAGCCATGGACTAGCGGGGGTTTACAATGAGCAGTACTTC.

This chain joins TRBV20-1 and TRBJ1-5; TRBD1 agrees at 8 bases. From germline, CDR1 is DFQATT and CDR2 SNEGSKA (reference sequence). The CDR3 length is 14 residues. With V trimmed by 6 bases and J by 1 base, 5 bases remained unmatched. The CDR3 sequence: CSARTGTSNQPQHF. The DNA of the CDR3 is TGCAGTGCCCGGACAGGGACCAGCAATCAGCCCCAGCATTTT.

The rearrangement joins TRBV20-1 to TRBJ2-3, with 12 nucleotides matching TRBD2. The CDR3 has 15 amino acids. Germline trimming cut 2 bases from V and 3 bases from J; bases unmatched to any gene: 3. CDR1 is DFQATT and CDR2 is SNEGSKA in the germline V gene (reference sequence). The CDR3 nucleotides read TGCAGTGCTAGAACCACTAGCGGGAGGACAGATACGCAGTATTTT. Its translation: CSARTTSGRTDTQYF.

V is TRBV2 and J is TRBJ2-5, with D possibly matching TRBD2 (5 bases). This CDR3 is built from 14 residues. Germline V lookup: CDR1 SNHLY, CDR2 FYNNEI. V lost 3 bases and J 1 base, leaving 9 bases between the germline ends. Here the CDR3 DNA reads TGTGCCAGCAGTGATGGGAGCCTCCAAGAGACCCAGTACTTC. This sequence encodes CASSDGSLQETQYF.

This chain joins TRBV5-8 and TRBJ2-3, with 14 bases aligning to TRBD2. Germline V gene sequence: CDR1 SGHTS, CDR2 YDEGEE. The CDR3 contains 18 residues. The ends lost 0 bases at V and 3 bases at J; junction bases unmatched: 6. The CDR3 sequence: CASSLVTSGRARTDTQYF. DNA of the CDR3: TGTGCCAGCAGCTTGGTGACTAGCGGGAGGGCCCGGACAGATACGCAGTATTTT.

This clonotype appeared many times. The chain couples TRBV5-1 to TRBJ2-7, with 7 bases that match TRBD1. The CDR3 runs to 13 residues. The trim removed 2 bases at V and 4 bases at J, leaving 3 bases unmatched. Germline V gene data show CDR1 as SGHRS and CDR2 as YFSETQ. The CDR3, as DNA: TGCGCCAGCAGCTTCAACAGGGGTTACGAGCAGTACTTC. As protein: CASSFNRGYEQYF. The complete variable domain, with remaining parts taken from reference TRBV5-1 and TRBJ2-7, reads KAGVTQTPRYLIKTRGQQVTLSCSPISGHRSVSWYQQTPGQGLQFLFEYFSETQRNKGNFPGRFSGRQFSNSRSEMNVSTLELGDSALYLCASSFNRGYEQYFGPGTRLTVT.

This clonotype was picked up a small number of times. This chain connects TRBV5-1 to TRBJ1-2, with D perhaps matching TRBD1 (6 bases). The CDR3 totals 16 residues. Trimming pared 0 bases from V and 4 bases from J, leaving 16 bases between. Germline V gives CDR1 SGHRS, CDR2 YFSETQ. The DNA of the CDR3 is TGCGCCAGCAGCTTGGCCAAGCCAGGGGAGGGCTATGGCTACACCTTC. Protein: CASSLAKPGEGYGYTF.

CDR3 nucleotides: TGTGCCAGCAGGCCCAGGGGAAGTTTGTTAGAAGATACGCAGTATTTT. Translation: CASRPRGSLLEDTQYF. The V gene is TRBV12-3 or TRBV12-4, the J gene TRBJ2-3, with a tentative D call TRBD1 (6 bases). The germline V and J ends were trimmed by 6 bases and 5 bases, with 21 bases remaining between them. This CDR3 contains 16 residues.

This chain links TRBV12-3 or TRBV12-4 with TRBJ1-2; 7 nucleotides match TRBD1. CDR3 length: 15 residues. With 0 bases clipped from V and 4 bases from J, the junction kept 5 bases outside the gene matches. CDR3 nucleotides: TGTGCCAGCAGTTTAGCGCGATCAGGGGGCTATGGCTACACCTTC. Translated, it gives CASSLARSGGYGYTF.

The chain links TRBV5-4 to TRBJ2-1; 11 bases match TRBD2. The CDR3 runs 15 residues. V shed 5 bases, J shed 5 bases, and the junction held 6 bases outside the gene matches. The germline CDR1 and CDR2 sequences are SGHNT and YYREEE (reference sequence). This CDR3 reads CASRIAGGPNNEQFF. The CDR3 DNA sequence: TGTGCCAGCAGGATAGCGGGAGGGCCAAACAATGAGCAGTTCTTC. Supplemented by reference TRBV5-4 and TRBJ2-1, the full variable domain reads ETGVTQSPTHLIKTRGQQVTLRCSSQSGHNTVSWYQQALGQGPQFIFQYYREEENGRGNFPPRFSGLQFPNYSSELNVNALELDDSALYLCASRIAGGPNNEQFFGPGTRLTVL.

This clonotype was counted ten times or more. The gene calls are TRBV5-1 and TRBJ1-2; D not certain. The CDR3 is 15 amino acids. V shed 0 bases and J shed 8 bases, with 17 bases lying between them. Germline values: CDR1 SGHRS, CDR2 YFSETQ. The CDR3 here is CASSLAHSSYVGYTF. The CDR3 DNA sequence: TGCGCCAGCAGCTTGGCCCATAGCAGTTACGTGGGCTACACCTTC.

There are many counts of this clonotype. An end of the junction does not agree with germline; a read error may underlie this. J is TRBJ1-2 and V is TRBV4-1; 7 bases fit TRBD1. This CDR3 region has 13 residues. Germline V lookup: CDR1 MGHRA, CDR2 YSYEKL. CDR3 loop: CASSQGQDYGYTF. The DNA for the CDR3 is TGTGCCAGCAGCCAAGGACAGGACTATGGCTACACCTTC.

The chain has TRBV6-6 and TRBJ1-1; D remains unclear. There are 13 residues in the CDR3. V lost 7 bases to trimming and J lost 0 bases, with 9 bases between them. CDR1 is MNHNY, CDR2 SVGAGI, per germline (reference sequence). The chain's CDR3 is CASNQELNTEAFF. In DNA form, the CDR3 reads TGTGCCAGCAACCAAGAACTGAACACTGAAGCTTTCTTT.

The chain employs TRBV29-1 and TRBJ2-5; D might be TRBD2 (6 bases). CDR3 length: 16 amino acids. Germline V lookup: CDR1 SQVTM, CDR2 ANQGSEA. Trimming removed 3 bases at V and 1 base at J, with 18 bases between. The CDR3 reads CSVDHAGSSFQETQYF. CDR3 nucleotides: TGCAGCGTTGACCATGCGGGGAGCAGTTTCCAAGAGACCCAGTACTTC. The variable domain in full, with the rest retrieved from reference TRBV29-1 and TRBJ2-5, is SAVISQKPSRDICQRGTSLTIQCQVDSQVTMMFWYRQQPGQSLTLIATANQGSEATYESGFVIDKFPISRPNLTFSTLTVSNMSPEDSSIYLCSVDHAGSSFQETQYFGPGTRLLVL.

The table lists this clonotype with a few counts. V and J are TRBV15 and TRBJ2-7, with D maybe TRBD2 (6 bases). The germline V gene has CDR1 LNHNV and CDR2 YYDKDF (reference sequence). V was pared by 5 bases and J by 0 bases, with 17 bases between. The CDR3 sequence is 16 residues long. CDR3 sequence (DNA): TGTGCCACCAGCCCAGACCGTCGGGAGCTCTCCTACGAGCAGTACTTC. It yields the protein CATSPDRRELSYEQYF. Based on the CDR3 plus reference TRBV15 and TRBJ2-7, the full variable domain is DAMVIQNPRYQVTQFGKPVTLSCSQTLNHNVMYWYQQKSSQAPKLLFHYYDKDFNNEADTPDNFQSRRPNTSFCFLDIRSPGLGDTAMYLCATSPDRRELSYEQYFGPGTRLTVT.

V gene TRBV20-1 combines with J gene TRBJ2-3; 12 nucleotides agree with TRBD2. Germline loops: CDR1 DFQATT, CDR2 SNEGSKA (reference sequence). Unmatched junction bases numbered 5, after V lost 3 bases and J lost 4 bases. The CDR3 has 15 residues. This CDR3 is CSASVTSGGADTQYF. CDR3 sequence (DNA): TGCAGTGCTAGCGTGACTAGCGGGGGTGCAGATACGCAGTATTTT.

The rearrangement uses TRBV12-3 or TRBV12-4 and TRBJ1-4; D call uncertain. V lost 1 base and J 4 bases, leaving 10 bases between the germline ends. CDR3 length: 15 residues. The CDR3 DNA reads as TGTGCCAGCAGTTTAGGGGGAGGAATTAATGAAAAACTGTTTTTT. Translation: CASSLGGGINEKLFF.